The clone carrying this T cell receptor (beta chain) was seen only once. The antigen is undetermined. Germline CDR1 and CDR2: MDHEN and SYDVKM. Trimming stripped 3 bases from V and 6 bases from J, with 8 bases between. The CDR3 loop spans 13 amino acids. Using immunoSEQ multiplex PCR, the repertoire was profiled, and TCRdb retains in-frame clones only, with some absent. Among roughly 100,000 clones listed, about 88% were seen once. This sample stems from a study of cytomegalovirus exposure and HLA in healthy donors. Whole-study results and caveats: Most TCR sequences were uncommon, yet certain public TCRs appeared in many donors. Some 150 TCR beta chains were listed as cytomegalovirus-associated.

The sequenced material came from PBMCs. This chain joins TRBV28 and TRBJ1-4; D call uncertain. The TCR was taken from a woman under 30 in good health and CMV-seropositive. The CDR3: CASSFLGDEKLFF. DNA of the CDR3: TGTGCCAGCAGTTTCTTAGGAGATGAAAAACTGTTTTTT.